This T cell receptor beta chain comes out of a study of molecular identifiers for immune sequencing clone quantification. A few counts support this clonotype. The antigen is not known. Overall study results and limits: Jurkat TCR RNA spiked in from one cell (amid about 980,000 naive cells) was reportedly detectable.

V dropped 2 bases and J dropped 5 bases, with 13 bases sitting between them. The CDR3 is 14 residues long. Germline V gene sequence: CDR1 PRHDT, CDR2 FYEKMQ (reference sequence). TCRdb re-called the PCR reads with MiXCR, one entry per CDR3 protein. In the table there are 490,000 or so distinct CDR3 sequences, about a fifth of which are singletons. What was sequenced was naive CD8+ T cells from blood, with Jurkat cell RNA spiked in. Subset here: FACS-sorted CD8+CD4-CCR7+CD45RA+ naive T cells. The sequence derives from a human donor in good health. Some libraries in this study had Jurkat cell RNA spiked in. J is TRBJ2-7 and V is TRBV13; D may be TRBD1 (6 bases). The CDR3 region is CASSLRGSSDEQYF. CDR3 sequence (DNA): TGTGCCAGCAGCTTAAGGGGGAGTTCGGACGAGCAGTACTTC.